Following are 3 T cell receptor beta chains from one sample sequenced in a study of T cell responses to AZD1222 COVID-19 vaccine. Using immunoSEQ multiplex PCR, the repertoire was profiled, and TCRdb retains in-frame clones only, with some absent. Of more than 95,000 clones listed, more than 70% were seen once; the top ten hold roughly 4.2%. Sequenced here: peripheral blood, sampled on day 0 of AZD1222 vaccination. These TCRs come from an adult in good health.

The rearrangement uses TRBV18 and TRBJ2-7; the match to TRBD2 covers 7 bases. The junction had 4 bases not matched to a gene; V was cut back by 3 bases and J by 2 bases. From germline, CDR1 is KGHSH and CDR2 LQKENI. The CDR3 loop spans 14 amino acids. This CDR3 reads CASSPSGNTYEQYF. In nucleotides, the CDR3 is TGTGCCAGCTCACCGAGCGGGAACACCTACGAGCAGTACTTC. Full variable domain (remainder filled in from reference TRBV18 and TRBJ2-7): NAGVMQNPRHLVRRRGQEARLRCSPMKGHSHVYWYRQLPEEGLKFMVYLQKENIIDESGMPKERFSAEFPKEGPSILRIQQVVRGDSAAYFCASSPSGNTYEQYFGPGTRLTVT.

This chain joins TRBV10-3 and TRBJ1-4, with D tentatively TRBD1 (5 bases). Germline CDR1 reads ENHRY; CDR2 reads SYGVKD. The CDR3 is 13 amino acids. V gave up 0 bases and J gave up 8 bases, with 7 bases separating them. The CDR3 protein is CAISESGGEKLFF. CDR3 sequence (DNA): TGTGCCATCAGTGAGTCGGGGGGGGAAAAACTGTTTTTT.

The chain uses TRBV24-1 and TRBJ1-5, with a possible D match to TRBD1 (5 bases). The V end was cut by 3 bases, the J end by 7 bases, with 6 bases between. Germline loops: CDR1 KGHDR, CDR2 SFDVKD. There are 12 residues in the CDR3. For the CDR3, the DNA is TGTGCCACCAGTGATGGGGGGCAGCCCCAGCATTTT. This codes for CATSDGGQPQHF.